The 23 T cell receptor beta chains below come from one sample, sequenced in a study of blood T cell repertoires in COVID-19. Sequenced by immunoSEQ multiplex PCR; TCRdb stores in-frame clones only, minus some. The sample comprises 100,000 to 150,000 clones, 69% of which are singletons, and around 2% rests with the top ten. Sequenced: peripheral blood. These TCRs come from a woman between 65 and 79 years old with acute or convalescent COVID-19.

V and J are TRBV9 and TRBJ1-3; D may be TRBD1 (5 bases). This CDR3 has 10 amino acids. CDR1 and CDR2 from the germline V gene are SGDLS and YYNGEE. V lost 7 bases and J lost 7, with 6 bases in between. The CDR3 region is CASGGNTIYF. The CDR3, as DNA: TGTGCCAGCGGGGGGAACACCATATATTTT.

This chain connects TRBV5-1 to TRBJ2-2; the D gene is possibly TRBD2 (5 bases). The germline V gene has CDR1 SGHRS and CDR2 YFSETQ. V lost 7 bases, J lost 4 bases, and 11 bases lay in between. The CDR3 loop spans 13 amino acids. CDR3 sequence: CASGRGSTGELFF. Here the CDR3 DNA reads TGCGCCAGCGGGCGAGGGTCCACCGGGGAGCTGTTTTTT.

This chain uses TRBV19 with TRBJ2-7; 8 nucleotides line up with TRBD1. The CDR3 length is 13 residues. V lost 4 bases to trimming and J lost 4 bases; unmatched junction nucleotides: 3. Germline CDR1 is LNHDA and CDR2 is SQIVND (reference sequence). CDR3 DNA sequence: TGTGCCAGTAGTACCCGGACAGGGTACGAGCAGTACTTC. Its translation: CASSTRTGYEQYF.

The V call is TRBV10-3, the J call TRBJ2-7, with TRBD2 matching 14 bases. J gave up 7 bases and V 4 bases, and 6 bases lay outside the gene matches. CDR1 and CDR2 from the germline V gene are ENHRY and SYGVKD. This CDR3 has 15 amino acids. The chain's CDR3 is CAISAQGLAGEEQYF. The CDR3 bases are TGTGCCATCAGTGCCCAGGGACTAGCGGGAGAAGAGCAGTACTTC.

V and J are TRBV29-1 and TRBJ2-7; the D gene is possibly TRBD2 (6 bases). The CDR3 contains 15 residues. Trimming took 0 bases from V and 0 from J, leaving 12 bases between them. Germline lookup yields CDR1 SQVTM and CDR2 ANQGSEA. The chain's CDR3 is CSVEDPGESSYEQYF. In DNA, the CDR3 is TGCAGCGTTGAAGATCCGGGGGAGAGCTCCTACGAGCAGTACTTC.

Note on this clone: The junction departs from germline at one end; a sequencing error may be responsible. The V gene is TRBV7-8, the J gene TRBJ2-1; 12 positions agree with TRBD2. The CDR3 consists of 19 residues. Germline assignment: CDR1 SGHVS and CDR2 FQNEAQ. For the CDR3, the DNA is TGTGCCAGCAGTCGGTCTAGCGGGGGGGCGATGGTAACCTATAATGAGCAGTTCTTC. It specifies CASSRSSGGAMVTYNEQFF.

This chain links TRBV11-3 with TRBJ2-7, with 7 nucleotides matching TRBD2. Losses at the gene ends were 4 bases for V and 2 bases for J; bases not matched to a gene: 5. The CDR3 runs to 14 residues. The germline CDR1 and CDR2 sequences are SGHNT and YENEEA. The CDR3 DNA is TGTGCCAGCAGCTCAAGCGGGAACCCCTACGAGCAGTACTTC. It specifies CASSSSGNPYEQYF.

For the CDR3, the DNA is TGCGCCAGCAGCCAGGACAGACGGAATGAAAAACTGTTTTTT. It codes for CASSQDRRNEKLFF. The chain joins TRBV4-3 to TRBJ1-4, with D perhaps TRBD1 (6 bases). Germline V gene lookup returns CDR1 LGHNA and CDR2 YSLEER. The V gene lost 3 bases and the J gene lost 5 bases, with 10 bases spanning the gap. The CDR3 consists of 14 residues.

V gene TRBV24-1 combines with J gene TRBJ2-1; 8 positions match TRBD2. The junction had 6 bases not matched to a gene; V was cut back by 5 bases and J by 4 bases. The CDR3 runs to 15 residues. From germline, CDR1 is KGHDR and CDR2 SFDVKD. CDR3 residues: CATSGSGGGYNEQFF. DNA of the CDR3: TGTGCCACCAGTGGCTCCGGGGGGGGTTACAATGAGCAGTTCTTC.

This clone was seen a single time. The chain uses TRBV10-3 and TRBJ2-4; maybe TRBD1 (6 bases). The CDR3 is 14 amino acids. From germline, CDR1 is ENHRY and CDR2 SYGVKD. Trimming removed 0 bases at V and 7 bases at J, with 10 bases between. The CDR3 here is CAISESPRGNIQYF. For the CDR3, the DNA is TGTGCCATCAGTGAGTCACCCAGGGGCAACATTCAGTACTTC.

Of note for this clone: At one end the junction does not follow the germline gene, possibly because of a read error. The chain joins TRBV2 to TRBJ1-6; no reliable D call. CDR3 length equals 15 residues. Germline CDR1 is SNHLY and CDR2 is FYNNEI. In nucleotides, the CDR3 is TGTGCCAGCAGTTACGACATGGAGGCGACTTCACCCCTTCACTTT. Amino acid sequence: CASSYDMEATSPLHF. The full variable domain, its missing parts supplied by reference TRBV2 and TRBJ1-6, is EPEVTQTPSHQVTQMGQEVILRCVPISNHLYFYWYRQILGQKVEFLVSFYNNEISEKSEIFDDQFSVERPDGSNFTLKIRSTKLEDSAMYFCASSYDMEATSPLHFGNGTRLTVT.

The chain is built from TRBV3-1 (or the pseudogene TRBV3-2) and TRBJ1-1; D not resolved. The CDR3 has 13 residues. From germline, CDR1 is LGHDT and CDR2 YNNKEL (reference sequence). The V end lost 1 base, the J end lost 7 bases, and 10 bases lay between the germline ends. The DNA of the CDR3 is TGTGCCAGCAGCCAAGGGGAGTCGGTTGAAGCTTTCTTT. Amino acid sequence: CASSQGESVEAFF.

The genes are TRBV28 and TRBJ2-7, with 7 bases fitting TRBD1. CDR1 is MDHEN, CDR2 SYDVKM, per germline. V dropped 4 bases and J dropped 2; count of bases not matched to a gene: 5. The CDR3 runs 14 residues. CDR3 region: CASSSQTGTYEQYF. The CDR3, as DNA: TGTGCCAGCAGTTCCCAGACAGGGACCTACGAGCAGTACTTC.

V and J are TRBV9 and TRBJ2-2, with D possibly TRBD1 on 5 matching bases. Trimming took 0 bases from V and 1 from J, leaving 7 bases between them. CDR1 and CDR2 from the germline V gene are SGDLS and YYNGEE. The CDR3 is 15 residues long. The CDR3 DNA is TGTGCCAGCAGCGTAGCAGGGCGGAACACCGGGGAGCTGTTTTTT. It specifies CASSVAGRNTGELFF. The full variable domain, rest sourced from reference TRBV9 and TRBJ2-2, is DSGVTQTPKHLITATGQRVTLRCSPRSGDLSVYWYQQSLDQGLQFLIQYYNGEERAKGNILERFSAQQFPDLHSELNLSSLELGDSALYFCASSVAGRNTGELFFGEGSRLTVL.

The chain carries TRBV18 and TRBJ2-7; tentatively, D is TRBD2 (5 bases). This CDR3 spans 15 amino acids. Germline V lookup: CDR1 KGHSH, CDR2 LQKENI. V was clipped by 4 bases and J by 6 bases, with 19 bases between them. CDR3: CASSLSLTSRGEQYF. CDR3 nucleotides: TGTGCCAGCTCACTCTCATTAACTAGTCGGGGCGAGCAGTACTTC.

The rearrangement links TRBV2 to TRBJ2-3; 14 bases agree with TRBD2. The CDR3 covers 16 residues. Germline V gene data show CDR1 as SNHLY and CDR2 as FYNNEI. V was pared by 3 bases and J by 4 bases, with 3 bases of the junction left unmatched. Written as DNA, the CDR3 is TGTGCCAGCAGTGAGTCGGGACTAGCGGGAGCAGATACGCAGTATTTT. This translates into CASSESGLAGADTQYF.

This chain connects TRBV19 to TRBJ1-2, with TRBD1 identical over 8 bases. CDR3 length equals 13 residues. Looked up from germline, CDR1 is LNHDA and CDR2 is SQIVND (reference sequence). Trimming took 7 bases from V and 7 from J; bases not matched to a gene: 8. CDR3 in amino acids: CASIGTGWSGYTF. CDR3 nucleotides: TGTGCCAGTATAGGGACAGGCTGGAGTGGCTACACCTTC. Drawing the rest from reference TRBV19 and TRBJ1-2, the complete variable domain is DGGITQSPKYLFRKEGQNVTLSCEQNLNHDAMYWYRQDPGQGLRLIYYSQIVNDFQKGDIAEGYSVSREKKESFPLTVTSAQKNPTAFYLCASIGTGWSGYTFGSGTRLTVV.

This clone has just a few counts. The V and J genes are TRBV19 and TRBJ2-1, with TRBD2 matching over 8 bases. Germline V gene data show CDR1 as LNHDA and CDR2 as SQIVND (reference sequence). This CDR3 comprises 15 residues. V trimming: 6 bases; J trimming: 0 bases; junction bases outside the gene matches: 4. DNA for the CDR3: TGTGCCAGTAGCCGTAGCGGGGTCTCCTACAATGAGCAGTTCTTC. Protein sequence: CASSRSGVSYNEQFF.

The chain carries TRBV3-1 (or the pseudogene TRBV3-2) and TRBJ2-7, with 8 bases matching TRBD2. There are 15 residues in the CDR3. The germline V gene encodes CDR1 LGHDT and CDR2 YNNKEL (reference sequence). V gave up 0 bases and J gave up 2 bases; unmatched junction bases: 3. CDR3 sequence reads: CASSQDTGGAYEQYF. CDR3 coding DNA: TGTGCCAGCAGCCAAGATACCGGGGGGGCCTACGAGCAGTACTTC.

This clone was detected only a few times. The chain employs TRBV5-6 and TRBJ1-2; the D is unclear. The V and J ends lost 1 base and 4 bases respectively, with 8 bases between them. The CDR3 has 13 residues. Germline V gives CDR1 SGHDT, CDR2 YYEEEE. The CDR3 DNA follows: TGTGCCAGCAGCTTGAATGGACTCTATGGCTACACCTTC. Protein product: CASSLNGLYGYTF.

This chain uses TRBV5-1 with TRBJ2-7; D is ambiguous. CDR1 is SGHRS and CDR2 is YFSETQ in the germline V gene. The CDR3 is 15 residues long. Trimming removed 4 bases from V and 0 bases from J, with 14 bases in between. The CDR3 bases are TGCGCCAGCAGCCTGGGCTCCCTCAGCTCCTACGAGCAGTACTTC. Translated, it gives CASSLGSLSSYEQYF.

This chain joins TRBV9 and TRBJ2-3; no clear D. V dropped 0 bases and J dropped 4 bases, with 6 bases sitting between them. Germline assignment: CDR1 SGDLS and CDR2 YYNGEE. This CDR3 is built from 13 residues. The CDR3 DNA follows: TGTGCCAGCAGCGTAGTGGGCGCAGATACGCAGTATTTT. Its protein is CASSVVGADTQYF.

This clone has only a few counts. This chain connects TRBV29-1 to TRBJ2-3; 9 bases match TRBD2. The ends lost 0 bases at V and 4 bases at J; junction bases unmatched: 5. The CDR3 runs 15 residues. Germline V gene lookup returns CDR1 SQVTM and CDR2 ANQGSEA. CDR3 loop: CSVEDAGGRADTQYF. The CDR3 bases are TGCAGCGTTGAAGATGCGGGAGGGCGGGCAGATACGCAGTATTTT.